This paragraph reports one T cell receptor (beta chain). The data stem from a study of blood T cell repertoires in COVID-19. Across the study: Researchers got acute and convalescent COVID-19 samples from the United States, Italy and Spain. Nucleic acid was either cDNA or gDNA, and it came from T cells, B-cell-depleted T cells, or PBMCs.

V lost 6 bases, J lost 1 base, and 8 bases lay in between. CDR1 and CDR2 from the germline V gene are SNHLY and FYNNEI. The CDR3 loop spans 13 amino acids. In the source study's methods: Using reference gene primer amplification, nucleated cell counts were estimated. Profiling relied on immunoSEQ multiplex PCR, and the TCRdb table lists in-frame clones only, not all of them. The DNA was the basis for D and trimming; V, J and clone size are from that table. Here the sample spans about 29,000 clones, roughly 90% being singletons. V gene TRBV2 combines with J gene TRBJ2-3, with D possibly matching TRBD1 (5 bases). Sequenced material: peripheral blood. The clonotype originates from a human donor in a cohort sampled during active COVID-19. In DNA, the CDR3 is TGTGCCAGCAGAGTCAGGGGCACAGATACGCAGTATTTT. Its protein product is CASRVRGTDTQYF.